Each of the 15 T cell receptor beta chains below was sequenced from the same sample in a study of blood T cells in healthy people across ages. The use of a sample-barcoded 5' primer and a J-beta primer mix characterized a second PCR of roughly 6 to 11 cycles. Using its own MiXCR run on the 5' RACE reads, TCRdb lists one record per CDR3 protein. Here the sample spans approximately 800,000 distinct CDR3 sequences, under 80% being singletons. Sequenced sample: blood. These receptors came from a man aged 25 to 45 in good health.

This chain connects TRBV20-1 to TRBJ2-7; D is possibly TRBD1 or TRBD2 (5 bases each). Per the germline V gene, CDR1 is DFQATT and CDR2 is SNEGSKA (reference sequence). The CDR3 runs 15 residues. Trimming left V 0 bases short and J 0 bases short, with 12 bases between. CDR3 region: CSARDEAGSSYEQYF. The CDR3 coding sequence is TGCAGTGCTAGAGATGAGGCAGGGAGCTCCTACGAGCAGTACTTC.

This clonotype was detected only a few times. The V call is TRBV7-8, the J call TRBJ2-3; D possibly corresponds to TRBD2 (6 bases). Per the germline V gene, CDR1 is SGHVS and CDR2 is FQNEAQ. The CDR3 extends over 15 amino acids. Trimming left V 7 bases short and J 1 base short, with 15 bases between. The CDR3 here is CASNLRDSRTDTQYF. In DNA form, the CDR3 reads TGTGCCAGCAACCTCCGGGACTCCCGCACAGATACGCAGTATTTT. The variable domain in full, with the rest retrieved from reference TRBV7-8 and TRBJ2-3, is GAGVSQSPRYKVAKRGQDVALRCDPISGHVSLFWYQQALGQGPEFLTYFQNEAQLDKSGLPSDRFFAERPEGSVSTLKIQRTQQEDSAVYLCASNLRDSRTDTQYFGPGTRLTVL.

This clonotype came up a few times. The J gene is TRBJ2-7, the V gene TRBV27; D perhaps matches TRBD2 (6 bases). Trimming took 4 bases from V and 2 from J, leaving 9 bases between them. The CDR3 has 13 residues. Germline V gene lookup returns CDR1 MNHEY and CDR2 SMNVEV (reference sequence). The CDR3 region is CASSSGGAYEQYF. The DNA for the CDR3 is TGTGCCAGCAGTTCCGGGGGTGCCTACGAGCAGTACTTC.

The rearrangement links TRBV11-2 to TRBJ2-1; perhaps TRBD2 as D (5 bases). The J call may be in error: the DNA end matches TRBJ2-7 better. Germline-derived CDR1 and CDR2 are SGHAT and FQNNGV. This CDR3 has 16 residues. CDR3 in amino acids: CASSQRRQSSYNEQYF. The CDR3 region has the DNA TGTGCCAGCAGCCAACGGAGGCAGAGCTCCTACAATGAGCAGTACTTC.

The chain joins TRBV12-3 or TRBV12-4 to TRBJ2-5; D might be TRBD1 or TRBD2, each matching 6 bases. CDR3 size: 13 residues. V was pared by 7 bases and J by 10 bases, with 19 bases between. Here the CDR3 reads CASTRELGGFQYF. CDR3 sequence (DNA): TGTGCCAGCACTAGGGAGCTAGGGGGGTTCCAGTACTTC.

The chain uses TRBV2 and TRBJ2-1; 10 nucleotides agree with TRBD2. Germline loops: CDR1 SNHLY, CDR2 FYNNEI. The CDR3 runs to 15 residues. The ends lost 6 bases at V and 6 bases at J; junction bases unmatched: 8. CDR3 amino acids: CASSGSGGAVNEQFF. In DNA form, the CDR3 reads TGTGCCAGCAGCGGAAGCGGGGGGGCGGTCAATGAGCAGTTCTTC. The full variable domain, in which reference TRBV2 and TRBJ2-1 provide the parts outside the CDR3, is EPEVTQTPSHQVTQMGQEVILRCVPISNHLYFYWYRQILGQKVEFLVSFYNNEISEKSEIFDDQFSVERPDGSNFTLKIRSTKLEDSAMYFCASSGSGGAVNEQFFGPGTRLTVL.

The CDR3 DNA reads as TGTGCCAGCAGTGGGGATCCCGGGACAGTAAAAGAGACCCAGTACTTC. It encodes CASSGDPGTVKETQYF. The chain couples TRBV2 to TRBJ2-5, with 7 bases lining up with TRBD1. There are 16 residues in the CDR3. The germline CDR1 and CDR2 sequences are SNHLY and FYNNEI. V shed 4 bases, J shed 3 bases, and the junction held 11 bases outside the gene matches.

V is TRBV5-4 and J is TRBJ2-7; perhaps D is TRBD1 or TRBD2 (5 bases each). The CDR3 is 16 residues long. The ends were cut back, 0 bases at V and 2 bases at J, with 15 bases in the middle. Germline assignment: CDR1 SGHNT and CDR2 YYREEE (reference sequence). Here the CDR3 DNA reads TGTGCCAGCAGCTTGGCAAATGGGGGTTCCGCCTACGAGCAGTACTTC. Protein: CASSLANGGSAYEQYF.

This clonotype has more than one count but fewer than ten. V gene TRBV10-3 combines with J gene TRBJ2-2, with TRBD1 as a possible D gene (6 bases). CDR3 length: 15 residues. The germline V gene encodes CDR1 ENHRY and CDR2 SYGVKD. Trimming removed 5 bases from V and 0 bases from J, with 10 bases in between. CDR3 in DNA: TGTGCCATCAGTAGACAGGTTCCGAACACCGGGGAGCTGTTTTTT. Residues: CAISRQVPNTGELFF.

This clonotype was seen a few times. The chain recombines TRBV4-3 with TRBJ2-1, with a weak D call TRBD1 (5 bases). V gave up 0 bases and J gave up 1 base, with 7 bases separating them. The germline V gene has CDR1 LGHNA and CDR2 YSLEER. The CDR3 runs 15 residues. This CDR3 is CASSQDRASYNEQFF. The CDR3, as DNA: TGCGCCAGCAGCCAAGACAGGGCTTCCTACAATGAGCAGTTCTTC.

Concerning this clonotype: At one end the junction does not follow the germline gene, possibly because of a read error. The chain couples TRBV29-1 to TRBJ2-6; weak D call: TRBD1 (6 bases). CDR1 SQVTM and CDR2 ANQGSEA come from the germline V gene. This CDR3 is 14 amino acids long. CDR3 loop: CSASDRSGANALTF. CDR3 in DNA: TGCAGCGCCTCAGACAGGTCTGGGGCCAACGCCCTGACTTTC.

The chain combines TRBV10-3 with TRBJ2-7; possible D gene TRBD1, 5 bases. V lost 2 bases to trimming and J lost 3 bases, with 11 bases between them. The CDR3 extends over 14 amino acids. Per the germline V gene, CDR1 is ENHRY and CDR2 is SYGVKD. The DNA for the CDR3 is TGTGCCATCAGTGAGACAGGCGGCGGCTACGAGCAGTACTTC. Translating gives CAISETGGGYEQYF.

This clonotype occurred once. This chain joins TRBV6-1 and TRBJ1-6; D is perhaps TRBD1 (6 bases). V was trimmed by 5 bases and J by 9 bases, leaving 11 bases between them. This CDR3 has 13 residues. CDR1 is MNHNS, CDR2 SASEGT, per germline. The CDR3 region has the DNA TGTGCCAGCAGTCAGGGGAAGGGTTCACCCCTCCACTTT. This translates into CASSQGKGSPLHF.

J is TRBJ2-7 and V is TRBV2, with TRBD2 matching over 9 bases. Germline-derived CDR1 and CDR2 are SNHLY and FYNNEI. The length of the CDR3 is 15 residues. After removal of 4 bases from V and 0 bases from J, the junction contained 4 bases not matched to a gene. In DNA form, the CDR3 reads TGTGCCAGCAGTGTCCCTAGCGGGGTCTCCTACGAGCAGTACTTC. Translating gives CASSVPSGVSYEQYF.

The V call is TRBV3-1, the J call TRBJ1-2; a weak D match, TRBD1 (5 bases). CDR1 is LGHDT and CDR2 is YNNKEL in the germline V gene (reference sequence). Trimming removed 8 bases from V and 4 bases from J, with 17 bases in between. The CDR3 covers 14 residues. The CDR3 protein is CASSPRVFPYGYTF. The CDR3, as DNA: TGTGCCAGCTCGCCCAGGGTGTTTCCCTATGGCTACACCTTC.